This TCR beta chain was found in a study of T cells in Graves' hyperthyroidism and ophthalmopathy. Overall study context: Peripheral blood was acquired at first diagnosis, ahead of any therapy whatsoever.

Study observations and caveats: It was a median roughly six months before onset that the model predicted ophthalmopathy.

The CDR3 runs to 15 residues. Germline assignment: CDR1 DFQATT and CDR2 SNEGSKA (reference sequence). The junction had 8 bases not matched to a gene; V was cut back by 2 bases and J by 7 bases. Points on this clonotype: The target antigen is unknown.

TCR beta CDR3 regions were amplified from RNA. TCR CDR3 underwent first-round RT-PCR with the HTBI primer set. One entry per CDR3 protein, called by TCRdb with MiXCR from the multiplex PCR reads. The sample has approximately 520,000 distinct CDR3 sequences, around 22% seen once. The TCR comes from a woman aged 25 to 45 with Graves' ophthalmopathy. This chain joins TRBV20-1 and TRBJ1-5, with TRBD1 identical over 10 bases. The sequenced material came from blood. The CDR3 DNA reads as TGCAGTGCTAGACGAACCGGGACAGGGGACCAGCCCCAGCATTTT. Translating it yields CSARRTGTGDQPQHF.